The subject of this entry is one T cell receptor beta chain. The antigen is not known. Relative to the germline gene, one junction end is altered; a read error may explain this. From germline, CDR1 is SGHTS and CDR2 YDEGEE. The CDR3 is 13 amino acids. The data were taken from a study of identical twins. Overall study results and limits: Compared with models, monozygotic twins showed more out-of-frame TCR alpha sharing.

MiXCR, applied by TCRdb to the 5' RACE reads, yields one record per CDR3 protein. This table holds about 890,000 distinct CDR3 sequences, 9% to 15% found once. These same data were also listed under a study on yellow fever vaccine responses in identical twins.

The sample consisted of PBMCs. The rearrangement links TRBV5-8 to TRBJ2-2; TRBD2 might be the D (6 bases). This sequence was found in a woman aged 18 to 35 in good health. In DNA, the CDR3 is TGTGCCAGCAGCCGACTAGGGATCGGGGATCTGTTTTTT. This gives the protein CASSRLGIGDLFF.